There are a few counts of the clone carrying this TCR beta chain. What it binds is unknown. CDR1 is MNHNY and CDR2 is SVGAGI in the germline V gene (reference sequence). The V and J ends lost 6 bases and 1 base respectively, with 18 bases between them. The CDR3 length is 16 residues. With 60 Vbeta and 13 Jbeta primers, the PCR was carried out. As originally analysed: Around 11 million of tens of millions of unique TCR beta chains were shared, per a later count. Sequencing was performed with immunoSEQ multiplex PCR; in TCRdb, only in-frame clones are kept and a portion is missing. V and J calls and clone size come straight from that table; D and trimming were deduced from the DNA. The sample consists of some 160,000 clones, roughly 80% of them appearing once. This specimen belongs to a study of cytomegalovirus exposure and HLA in healthy donors. Overall study context: Unique TCRs numbering around 80 million, obtained from HLA-typed donors, made up an early data release.

Study results and caveats: One variant, a missense change in DCLRE1C, was linked in a later analysis to TCR beta V- and J-gene trimming. A later analysis found common viral pathogens apparently linked to several of the most significant clusters.

The gene calls are TRBV6-6 and TRBJ1-1; no reliable D call. This clonotype originated in a man aged 50-60 years in good health and CMV-seropositive. Material: PBMCs. This CDR3 reads CASSARQGAGNTEAFF. Written as DNA, the CDR3 is TGTGCCAGCAGCGCCCGGCAAGGAGCCGGGAACACTGAAGCTTTCTTT.